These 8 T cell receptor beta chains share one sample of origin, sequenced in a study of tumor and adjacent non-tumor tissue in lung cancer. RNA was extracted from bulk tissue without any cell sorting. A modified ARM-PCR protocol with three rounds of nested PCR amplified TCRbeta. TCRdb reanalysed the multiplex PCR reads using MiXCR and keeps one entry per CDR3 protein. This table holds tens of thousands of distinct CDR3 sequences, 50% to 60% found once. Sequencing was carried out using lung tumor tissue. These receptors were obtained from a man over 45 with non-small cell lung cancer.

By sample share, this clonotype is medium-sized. CDR3 sequence reads: CASSLASGGPKTQYF. DNA of the CDR3: TGTGCCAGCAGCTTAGCCTCGGGGGGGCCGAAGACCCAGTACTTC. This rearrangement joins TRBV11-2 to TRBJ2-5; 8 nucleotides align to TRBD2. Per the germline V gene, CDR1 is SGHAT and CDR2 is FQNNGV. Trimming cost V 1 base and J 6 bases; bases outside gene matches: 7. This CDR3 comprises 15 residues.

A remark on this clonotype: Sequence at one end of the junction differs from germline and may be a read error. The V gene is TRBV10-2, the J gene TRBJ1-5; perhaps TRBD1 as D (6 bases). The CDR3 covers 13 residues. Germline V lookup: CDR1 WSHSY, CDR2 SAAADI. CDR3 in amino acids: CDSSLTGDQPQHF. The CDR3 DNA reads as TGCGACAGCAGCTTGACAGGTGATCAGCCCCAGCATTTT.

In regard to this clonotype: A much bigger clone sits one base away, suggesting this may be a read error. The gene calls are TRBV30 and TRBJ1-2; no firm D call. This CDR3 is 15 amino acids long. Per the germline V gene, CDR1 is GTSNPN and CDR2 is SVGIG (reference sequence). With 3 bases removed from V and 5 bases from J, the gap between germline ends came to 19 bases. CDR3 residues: CAWSHLGYSGYGYTF. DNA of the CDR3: TGTGCCTGGAGCCACCTCGGATACTCGGGGTATGGCTACACCTTC.

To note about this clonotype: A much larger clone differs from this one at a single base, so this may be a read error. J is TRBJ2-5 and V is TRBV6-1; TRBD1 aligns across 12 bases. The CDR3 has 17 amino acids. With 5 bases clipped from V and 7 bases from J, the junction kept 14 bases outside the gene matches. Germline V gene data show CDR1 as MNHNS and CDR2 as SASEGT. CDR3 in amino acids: CASSQTGDRGRRGTQYF. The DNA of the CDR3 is TGTGCCAGCAGTCAAACGGGGGACAGGGGGCGGAGAGGGACCCAGTACTTC.

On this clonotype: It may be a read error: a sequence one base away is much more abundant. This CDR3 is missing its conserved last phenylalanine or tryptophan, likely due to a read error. In nucleotides, the CDR3 is TGCGCCAGCAGCTTGGGGGCCACGGGACAGGGAATAGAAAAACTGTTTTTA. Protein product: CASSLGATGQGIEKLFL. The J gene is TRBJ1-4, the V gene TRBV5-1; TRBD1 matches 9 bases. The junction had 11 bases not matched to a gene; V was cut back by 0 bases and J by 8 bases. The CDR3 runs 17 residues. Germline-derived CDR1 and CDR2 are SGHRS and YFSETQ.

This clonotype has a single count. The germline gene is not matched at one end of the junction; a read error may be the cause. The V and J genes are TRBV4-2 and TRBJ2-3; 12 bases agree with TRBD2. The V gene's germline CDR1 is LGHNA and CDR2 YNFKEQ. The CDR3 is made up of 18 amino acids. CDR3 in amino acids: CVSSQDLASGGALVTQYF. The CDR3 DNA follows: TGTGTCAGCAGCCAAGATTTGGCTAGCGGGGGGGCTCTGGTTACGCAGTATTTT.

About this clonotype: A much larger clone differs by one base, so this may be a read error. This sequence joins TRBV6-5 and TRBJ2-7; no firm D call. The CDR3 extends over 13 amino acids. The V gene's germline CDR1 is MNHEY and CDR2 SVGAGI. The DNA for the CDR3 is TGTGACAGCAGTTACTCACCGGTTTACGAGCAGTACTTC. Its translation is CDSSYSPVYEQYF.

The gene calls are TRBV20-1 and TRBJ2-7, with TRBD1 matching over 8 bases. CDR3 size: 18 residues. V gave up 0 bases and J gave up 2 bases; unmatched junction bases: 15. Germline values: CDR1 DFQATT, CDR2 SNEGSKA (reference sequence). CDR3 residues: CSARDLGVRTGLTYEQYF. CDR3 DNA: TGCAGTGCTAGAGATTTGGGCGTAAGGACAGGGCTGACCTACGAGCAGTACTTC.